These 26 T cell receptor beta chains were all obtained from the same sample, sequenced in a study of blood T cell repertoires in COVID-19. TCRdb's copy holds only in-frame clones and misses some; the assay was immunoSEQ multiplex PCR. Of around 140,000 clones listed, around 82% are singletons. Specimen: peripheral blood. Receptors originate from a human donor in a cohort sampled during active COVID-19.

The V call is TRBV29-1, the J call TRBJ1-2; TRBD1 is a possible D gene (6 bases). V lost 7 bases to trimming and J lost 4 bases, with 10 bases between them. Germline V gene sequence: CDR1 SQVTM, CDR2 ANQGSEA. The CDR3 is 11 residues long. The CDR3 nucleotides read TGCAGCGCAGGACAGAGCTATGGCTACACCTTC. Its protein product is CSAGQSYGYTF.

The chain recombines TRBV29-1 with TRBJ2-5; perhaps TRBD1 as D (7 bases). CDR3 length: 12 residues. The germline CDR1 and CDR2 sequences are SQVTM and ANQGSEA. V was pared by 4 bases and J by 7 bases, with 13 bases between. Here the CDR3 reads CSVGVQGGTQYF. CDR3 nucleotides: TGCAGCGTTGGGGTCCAGGGGGGGACCCAGTACTTC.

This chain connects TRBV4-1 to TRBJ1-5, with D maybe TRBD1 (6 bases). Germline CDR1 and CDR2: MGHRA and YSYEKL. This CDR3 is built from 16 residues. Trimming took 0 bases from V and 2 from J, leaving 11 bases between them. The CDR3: CASSQETTGGNQPQHF. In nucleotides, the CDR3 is TGCGCCAGCAGCCAAGAGACGACAGGTGGCAATCAGCCCCAGCATTTT.

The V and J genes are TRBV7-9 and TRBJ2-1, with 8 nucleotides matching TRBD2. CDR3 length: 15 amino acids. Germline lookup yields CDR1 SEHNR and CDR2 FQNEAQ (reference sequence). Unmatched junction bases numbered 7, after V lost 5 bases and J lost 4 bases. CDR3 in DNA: TGTGCCAGCAGCGTCGGGACTAGAGAATACAATGAGCAGTTCTTC. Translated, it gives CASSVGTREYNEQFF.

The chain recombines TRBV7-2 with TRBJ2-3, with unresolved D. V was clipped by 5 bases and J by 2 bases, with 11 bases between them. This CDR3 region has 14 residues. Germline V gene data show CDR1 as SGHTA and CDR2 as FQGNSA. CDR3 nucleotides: TGTGCCAGCAGCCCTCAGCGAAACACAGATACGCAGTATTTT. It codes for CASSPQRNTDTQYF.

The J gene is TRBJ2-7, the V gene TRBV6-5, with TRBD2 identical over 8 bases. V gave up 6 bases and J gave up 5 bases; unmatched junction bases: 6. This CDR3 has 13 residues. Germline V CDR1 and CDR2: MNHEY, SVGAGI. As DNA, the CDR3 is TGTGCCAGCAGCGGGGGGGGAAGCAACGAGCAGTACTTC. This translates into CASSGGGSNEQYF.

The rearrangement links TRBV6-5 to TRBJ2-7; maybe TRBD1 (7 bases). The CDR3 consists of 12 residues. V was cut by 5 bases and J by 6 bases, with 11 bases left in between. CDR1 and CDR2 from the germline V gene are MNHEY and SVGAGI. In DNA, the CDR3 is TGTGCCAGCAGTCTCCAGGGGGGCGAGCAGTACGTC. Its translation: CASSLQGGEQYV.

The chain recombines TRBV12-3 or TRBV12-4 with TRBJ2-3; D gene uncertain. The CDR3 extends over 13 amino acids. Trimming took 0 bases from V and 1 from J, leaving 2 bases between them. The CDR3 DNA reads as TGTGCCAGCAGTTTAGCCGGCACAGATACGCAGTATTTT. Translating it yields CASSLAGTDTQYF.

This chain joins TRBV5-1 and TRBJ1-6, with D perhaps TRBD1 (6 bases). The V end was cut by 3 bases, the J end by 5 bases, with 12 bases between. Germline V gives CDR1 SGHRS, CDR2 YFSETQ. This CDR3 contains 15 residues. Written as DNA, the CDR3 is TGCGCCAGCAGCTCAGGACAGACTGATAATTCACCCCTCCACTTT. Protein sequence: CASSSGQTDNSPLHF.

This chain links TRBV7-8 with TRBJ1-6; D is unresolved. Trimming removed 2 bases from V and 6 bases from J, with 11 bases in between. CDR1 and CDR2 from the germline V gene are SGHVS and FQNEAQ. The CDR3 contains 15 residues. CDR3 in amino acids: CASSLSGLSNSPLHF. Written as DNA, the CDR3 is TGTGCCAGCAGCTTAAGCGGACTTAGTAATTCACCCCTCCACTTT.

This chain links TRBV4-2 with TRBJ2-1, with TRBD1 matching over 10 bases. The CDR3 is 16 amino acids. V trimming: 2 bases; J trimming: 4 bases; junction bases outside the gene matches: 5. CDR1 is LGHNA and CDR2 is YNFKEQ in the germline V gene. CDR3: CASSQTGTGVYNEQFF. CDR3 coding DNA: TGTGCCAGCAGCCAAACCGGGACAGGGGTATACAATGAGCAGTTCTTC.

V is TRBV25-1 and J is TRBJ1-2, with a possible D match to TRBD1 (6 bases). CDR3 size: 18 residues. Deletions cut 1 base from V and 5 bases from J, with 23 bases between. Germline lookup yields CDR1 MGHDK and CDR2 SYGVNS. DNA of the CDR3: TGTGCCAGCAGTGAATTAGGCGGACTAGGGGGATCTGGGTATGGCTACACCTTC. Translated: CASSELGGLGGSGYGYTF.

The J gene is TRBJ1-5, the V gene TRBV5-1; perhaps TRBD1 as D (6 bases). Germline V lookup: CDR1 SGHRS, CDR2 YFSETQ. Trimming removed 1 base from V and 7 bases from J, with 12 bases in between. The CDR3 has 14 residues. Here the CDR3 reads CASSLTTGNQPQHF. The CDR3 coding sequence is TGCGCCAGCAGCTTGACTACAGGGAACCAGCCCCAGCATTTT.

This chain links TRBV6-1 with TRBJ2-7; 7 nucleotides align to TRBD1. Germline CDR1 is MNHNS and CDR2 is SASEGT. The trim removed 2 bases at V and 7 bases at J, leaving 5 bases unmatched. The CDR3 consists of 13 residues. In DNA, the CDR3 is TGTGCCAGCAGTGAACCCGGACAGGAAGAGCAGTACTTC. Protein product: CASSEPGQEEQYF.

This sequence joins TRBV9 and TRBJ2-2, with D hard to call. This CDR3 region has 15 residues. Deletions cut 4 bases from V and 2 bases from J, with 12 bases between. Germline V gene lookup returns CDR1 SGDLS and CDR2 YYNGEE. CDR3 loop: CASSQSGYNTGELFF. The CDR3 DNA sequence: TGTGCCAGCAGCCAGTCCGGGTATAACACCGGGGAGCTGTTTTTT.

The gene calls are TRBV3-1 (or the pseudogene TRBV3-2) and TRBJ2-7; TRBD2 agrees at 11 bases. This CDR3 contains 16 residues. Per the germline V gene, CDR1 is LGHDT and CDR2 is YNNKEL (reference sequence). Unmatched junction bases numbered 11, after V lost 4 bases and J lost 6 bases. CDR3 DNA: TGTGCCAGCAGCCGCACTAGCGGGAGCGGGACGCCCGAGCAGTACGTC. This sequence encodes CASSRTSGSGTPEQYV.

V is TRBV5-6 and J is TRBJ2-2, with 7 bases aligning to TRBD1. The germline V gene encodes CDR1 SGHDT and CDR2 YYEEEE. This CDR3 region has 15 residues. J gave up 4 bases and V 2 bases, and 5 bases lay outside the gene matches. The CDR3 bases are TGTGCCAGCAGCTTACAGGGGCTGGGCACCGGGGAGCTGTTTTTT. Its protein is CASSLQGLGTGELFF.

The CDR3 sequence: CASSLGTGGNEQFF. The DNA for the CDR3 is TGTGCCAGCAGCTTAGGGACAGGGGGCAATGAGCAGTTCTTC. V usage is TRBV7-8 and J usage is TRBJ2-1; 10 bases align to TRBD1. V shed 1 base and J 6 bases; nucleotides not matched to a gene: 0. Germline V gene data show CDR1 as SGHVS and CDR2 as FQNEAQ. CDR3 length: 14 residues.

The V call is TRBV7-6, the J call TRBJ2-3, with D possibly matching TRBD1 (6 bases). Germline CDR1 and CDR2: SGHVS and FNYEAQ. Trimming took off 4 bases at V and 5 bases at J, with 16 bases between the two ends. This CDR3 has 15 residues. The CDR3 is CASSSGQLGRDTQYF. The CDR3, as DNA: TGTGCCAGCAGCTCGGGACAACTGGGGAGAGATACGCAGTATTTT.

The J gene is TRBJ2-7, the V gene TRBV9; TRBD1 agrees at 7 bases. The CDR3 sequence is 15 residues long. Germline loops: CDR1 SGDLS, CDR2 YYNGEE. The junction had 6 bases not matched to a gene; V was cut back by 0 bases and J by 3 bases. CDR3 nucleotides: TGTGCCAGCAGCGTAGAGGCAGGGGGAAGCTACGAGCAGTACTTC. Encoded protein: CASSVEAGGSYEQYF.

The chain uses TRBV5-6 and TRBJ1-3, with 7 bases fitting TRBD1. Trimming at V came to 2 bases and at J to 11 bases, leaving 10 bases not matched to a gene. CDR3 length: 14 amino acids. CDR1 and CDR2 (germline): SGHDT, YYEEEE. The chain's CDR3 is CASSFRQGWGPIYF. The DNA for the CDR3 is TGTGCCAGCAGCTTCCGACAGGGTTGGGGACCCATATATTTT. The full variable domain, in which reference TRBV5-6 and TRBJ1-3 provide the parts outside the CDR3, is DAGVTQSPTHLIKTRGQQVTLRCSPKSGHDTVSWYQQALGQGPQFIFQYYEEEERQRGNFPDRFSGHQFPNYSSELNVNALLLGDSALYLCASSFRQGWGPIYFGEGSWLTVV.

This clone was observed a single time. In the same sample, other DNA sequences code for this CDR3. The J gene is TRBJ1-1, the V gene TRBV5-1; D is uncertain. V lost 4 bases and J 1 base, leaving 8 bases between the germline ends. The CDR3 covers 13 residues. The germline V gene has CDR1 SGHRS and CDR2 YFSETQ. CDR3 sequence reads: CASSTQENTEAFF. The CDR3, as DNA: TGCGCCAGCAGCACTCAAGAGAACACTGAAGCTTTCTTT.

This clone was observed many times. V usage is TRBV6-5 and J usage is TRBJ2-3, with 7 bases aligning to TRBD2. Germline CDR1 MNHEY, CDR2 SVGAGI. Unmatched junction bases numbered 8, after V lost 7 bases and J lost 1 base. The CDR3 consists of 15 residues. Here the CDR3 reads CASIPPAGGTDTQYF. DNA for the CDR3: TGTGCCAGCATCCCCCCCGCGGGGGGCACAGATACGCAGTATTTT.

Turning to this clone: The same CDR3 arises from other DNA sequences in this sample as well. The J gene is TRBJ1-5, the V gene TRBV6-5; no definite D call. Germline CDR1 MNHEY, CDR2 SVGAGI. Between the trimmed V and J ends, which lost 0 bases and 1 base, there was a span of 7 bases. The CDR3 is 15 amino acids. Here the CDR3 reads CASSYSGGSNQPQHF. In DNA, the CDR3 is TGTGCCAGCAGTTACTCAGGAGGAAGCAATCAGCCCCAGCATTTT.

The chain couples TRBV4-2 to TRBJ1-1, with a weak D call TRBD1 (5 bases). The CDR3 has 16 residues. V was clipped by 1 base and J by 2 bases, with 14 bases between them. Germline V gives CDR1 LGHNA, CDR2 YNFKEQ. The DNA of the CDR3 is TGTGCCAGCAGCCAAGGCTTGGGGGGAGCAAACACTGAAGCTTTCTTT. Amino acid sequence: CASSQGLGGANTEAFF.

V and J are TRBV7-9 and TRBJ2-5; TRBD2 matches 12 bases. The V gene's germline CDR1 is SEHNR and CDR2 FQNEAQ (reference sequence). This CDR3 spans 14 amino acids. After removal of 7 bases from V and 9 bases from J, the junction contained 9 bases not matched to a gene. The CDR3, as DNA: TGTGCCAGCACAGCTAGCGGGGGGGAAGCGGCCCAGTACTTC. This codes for CASTASGGEAAQYF.